The next 22 T cell receptor beta chains were all read from a single sample in a study of T cell responses to AZD1222 COVID-19 vaccine. Profiled with immunoSEQ multiplex PCR; TCRdb holds only in-frame clones, not every one. Of 55,000 to 80,000 clones in the sample, about four fifths were seen once. The specimen comprised peripheral blood, sampled on day 0 of AZD1222 vaccination. All receptors derive from an adult in good health.

The chain uses TRBV5-4 and TRBJ2-5, with TRBD2 matching over 13 bases. The CDR3 covers 16 residues. With V trimmed by 4 bases and J by 2 bases, 5 bases remained unmatched. The germline V gene encodes CDR1 SGHNT and CDR2 YYREEE (reference sequence). CDR3 region: CASSGRTSGGQETQYF. Here the CDR3 DNA reads TGTGCCAGCAGCGGGAGGACTAGCGGGGGACAAGAGACCCAGTACTTC.

CDR3 bases: TGTGCCAGCCGGATAAGCGGGGGTGGGTTCTTC. Protein: CASRISGGGFF. This chain uses TRBV2 with TRBJ2-1; TRBD2 aligns across 8 bases. The CDR3 covers 11 residues. The V and J ends lost 8 bases and 15 bases, in that order; junction bases with no gene match: 9. The germline gives CDR1 SNHLY, CDR2 FYNNEI.

The chain couples TRBV4-2 to TRBJ2-2; TRBD2 matches at 11 bases. V was pared by 3 bases and J by 1 base, with 4 bases of the junction left unmatched. The CDR3 is 17 residues long. Per germline, CDR1 LGHNA and CDR2 YNFKEQ. CDR3 in DNA: TGTGCCAGCAGCCACTTTCTAGCGGGGGGGAACACCGGGGAGCTGTTTTTT. Its translation is CASSHFLAGGNTGELFF.

The CDR3 sequence: CAGGTGRIDTQYF. CDR3 nucleotides: TGTGCCGGTGGGACAGGCCGCATAGATACGCAGTATTTT. V usage is TRBV5-4 and J usage is TRBJ2-3; TRBD1 agrees at 8 bases. Germline V gene sequence: CDR1 SGHNT, CDR2 YYREEE (reference sequence). With 10 bases clipped from V and 5 bases from J, the junction kept 9 bases outside the gene matches. The CDR3 extends over 13 amino acids.

The chain uses TRBV21-1 and TRBJ1-1. TRBV21-1 is described as a pseudogene. This CDR3 has 14 amino acids. The CDR3 is CASSKGPVGTEAFF. CDR3 DNA sequence: TGTGCCAGCAGCAAAGGACCCGTCGGCACTGAAGCTTTCTTT.

The gene calls are TRBV14 and TRBJ1-2; the D is unclear. Germline CDR1 SGHDN, CDR2 FVKESK. With 1 base removed from V and 3 bases from J, the gap between germline ends came to 12 bases. The CDR3 covers 15 residues. The CDR3 coding sequence is TGTGCCAGCAGCCAAGGATTATCGACATACTATGGCTACACCTTC. Translated, it gives CASSQGLSTYYGYTF.

This clone was seen a single time. This chain's CDR3 is CASSQYPTSGGIIRYF. CDR3 coding DNA: TGTGCCAGCAGCCAATACCCGACTAGCGGGGGGATAATACGGTACTTC. The chain recombines TRBV3-1 (or the pseudogene TRBV3-2) with TRBJ2-5, with 13 bases aligning to TRBD2. With 2 bases clipped from V and 13 bases from J, the junction kept 13 bases outside the gene matches. Germline CDR1 is LGHDT and CDR2 is YNNKEL (reference sequence). There are 16 residues in the CDR3.

The chain is built from TRBV11-2 and TRBJ1-5; the D gene is possibly TRBD1 (5 bases). This CDR3 is 13 amino acids long. The germline V gene has CDR1 SGHAT and CDR2 FQNNGV. V was shortened by 8 bases and J by 5 bases, with 13 bases between the two germline ends. CDR3 sequence reads: CASAGTAYQPQHF. DNA for the CDR3: TGTGCCAGCGCAGGGACTGCCTATCAGCCCCAGCATTTT. Full variable domain (missing parts from reference TRBV11-2 and TRBJ1-5): EAGVAQSPRYKIIEKRQSVAFWCNPISGHATLYWYQQILGQGPKLLIQFQNNGVVDDSQLPKDRFSAERLKGVDSTLKIQPAKLEDSAVYLCASAGTAYQPQHFGDGTRLSIL.

This chain uses TRBV27 with TRBJ2-7; TRBD2 agrees at 7 bases. The V and J ends lost 6 bases and 5 bases, in that order; junction bases with no gene match: 10. Germline V gives CDR1 MNHEY, CDR2 SMNVEV (reference sequence). This CDR3 is 14 amino acids long. CDR3 coding DNA: TGTGCCAGCAGCTCACCCCGGGGGGTCAACGAGCAGTACTTC. It is translated as CASSSPRGVNEQYF.

The DNA for the CDR3 is TGTGCCACCAGTGATTTTTACTCGGGGGGCTACACCTTC. This translates into CATSDFYSGGYTF. The chain has TRBV24-1 and TRBJ1-2; D is unresolved. The CDR3 is made up of 13 amino acids. Germline V gene lookup returns CDR1 KGHDR and CDR2 SFDVKD. V was pared by 1 base and J by 8 bases, with 10 bases between.

V gene TRBV10-3 combines with J gene TRBJ2-3; TRBD2 matches 9 bases. The trim removed 6 bases at V and 0 bases at J, leaving 7 bases unmatched. The CDR3 totals 16 residues. The germline V gene encodes CDR1 ENHRY and CDR2 SYGVKD. CDR3 nucleotide sequence: TGTGCCATCAGAGTGACTAGCGGACCTAGCACAGATACGCAGTATTTT. Translation: CAIRVTSGPSTDTQYF.

This rearrangement joins TRBV19 to TRBJ2-3, with 8 bases lining up with TRBD2. This CDR3 region has 15 residues. J gave up 1 base and V 5 bases, and 5 bases lay outside the gene matches. The V gene's germline CDR1 is LNHDA and CDR2 SQIVND (reference sequence). The CDR3 spells CASSGMTSGTDTQYF. The CDR3 region has the DNA TGTGCCAGTAGTGGTATGACTAGCGGCACAGATACGCAGTATTTT.

The V gene is TRBV2, the J gene TRBJ2-1; 10 bases fit TRBD2. Germline-derived CDR1 and CDR2 are SNHLY and FYNNEI. The CDR3 runs 14 residues. Germline trimming cut 6 bases from V and 6 bases from J; bases unmatched to any gene: 5. The CDR3 DNA reads TGTGCCAGCAGAGGACTAGCGGAATTCAATGAGCAGTTCTTC. Its protein is CASRGLAEFNEQFF.

The table lists this clone with a count of one. The chain links TRBV2 to TRBJ1-6; perhaps TRBD1 as D (5 bases). The CDR3 has 16 residues. V was trimmed by 3 bases and J by 0 bases, leaving 9 bases between them. In germline, CDR1 is SNHLY, CDR2 FYNNEI. The CDR3 sequence: CASSEDTLSYNSPLHF. In DNA, the CDR3 is TGTGCCAGCAGTGAGGACACACTCTCCTATAATTCACCCCTCCACTTT.

The V call is TRBV5-5, the J call TRBJ2-7; the D gene is possibly TRBD1 (5 bases). Per the germline V gene, CDR1 is SGHKS and CDR2 is YYEKEE (reference sequence). V gave up 0 bases and J gave up 5 bases, with 12 bases separating them. This CDR3 is 14 amino acids long. CDR3 region: CASSLEQSRDEQYF. The CDR3, as DNA: TGTGCCAGCAGCTTGGAGCAAAGCAGGGACGAGCAGTACTTC.

The CDR3 DNA follows: TGTGCCAGCAGTTACCCGATACGGTATGGCTACACCTTC. It yields the protein CASSYPIRYGYTF. The chain carries TRBV6-2 or TRBV6-3 and TRBJ1-2, with D hard to call. The CDR3 loop spans 13 amino acids. Per the germline V gene, CDR1 is MNHEY and CDR2 is SVGEGT. Trimming removed 2 bases at V and 5 bases at J, with 9 bases between.

The chain links TRBV11-2 to TRBJ2-2; D may match TRBD1 or TRBD2 (5 bases each). The CDR3 sequence is 17 residues long. V was pared by 2 bases and J by 0 bases, with 13 bases between. Germline CDR1 and CDR2: SGHAT and FQNNGV. This CDR3 is CASSLFWGSANTGELFF. DNA for the CDR3: TGTGCCAGCAGCTTATTTTGGGGGTCCGCGAACACCGGGGAGCTGTTTTTT.

This chain connects TRBV2 to TRBJ2-5; D is uncertain. The ends were cut back, 3 bases at V and 0 bases at J, with 2 bases in the middle. Per germline, CDR1 SNHLY and CDR2 FYNNEI. CDR3 size: 12 residues. The DNA of the CDR3 is TGTGCCAGCAGTGAGGACCAAGAGACCCAGTACTTC. Its protein product is CASSEDQETQYF.

V is TRBV18 and J is TRBJ2-3; D is possibly TRBD1 or TRBD2 (5 bases each). V lost 2 bases to trimming and J lost 6 bases, with 21 bases between them. The germline gives CDR1 KGHSH, CDR2 LQKENI. The CDR3 has 17 amino acids. CDR3 protein: CASSPNGRQRNVDTQYF. The CDR3, as DNA: TGTGCCAGCTCACCAAACGGAAGACAGCGGAATGTGGATACGCAGTATTTT.

The chain has TRBV10-2 and TRBJ1-1; possible D gene TRBD1, 6 bases. CDR1 is WSHSY, CDR2 SAAADI, per germline. The CDR3 spans 16 residues. V gave up 4 bases and J gave up 1 base, with 16 bases separating them. CDR3 nucleotides: TGCGCCAGCAGTGCCAATCGACAGGCCGCGAACACTGAAGCTTTCTTT. It specifies CASSANRQAANTEAFF.

The chain is built from TRBV18 and TRBJ1-5, with TRBD1 matching over 7 bases. This CDR3 spans 14 amino acids. V trimming: 4 bases; J trimming: 5 bases; junction bases outside the gene matches: 5. Germline V CDR1 and CDR2: KGHSH, LQKENI. The CDR3 coding sequence is TGTGCCAGCTCACAGCCAGGGGGGGATCAGCCCCAGCATTTT. Encoded protein: CASSQPGGDQPQHF.

CDR3 coding DNA: TGTGCCAGCAGTTATGACAGTCACCTGGGCGGGGAGCTGTTTTTT. Its protein is CASSYDSHLGGELFF. The chain joins TRBV6-5 to TRBJ2-2, with a weak D call TRBD1 (5 bases). This CDR3 has 15 residues. Germline loops: CDR1 MNHEY, CDR2 SVGAGI. V was trimmed by 3 bases and J by 7 bases, leaving 15 bases between them.